This T cell receptor beta chain was captured in a study of identical twins. Study conclusions and caveats: The abundant beta clonotypes from cord blood had fewer insertions, and memory repertoires had none of this.

This clonotype was seen more than once but under ten times. Its antigen is unknown. TCRdb fed the 5' RACE reads into MiXCR, producing one record per CDR3 protein. The sample records some 250,000 distinct CDR3 sequences, roughly 13% being singletons. Germline CDR1 MDHEN, CDR2 SYDVKM. This CDR3 has 14 residues. V was cut by 5 bases and J by 9 bases, with 17 bases left in between. These sequences were also reported in another study, on yellow fever vaccine responses in identical twins. This second study notes: Twins reportedly mounted vaccine T cell responses that seemed partly convergent, partly personalized.

Sequencing was carried out using memory (CD45RO+) T cells sorted from blood. This clonotype was sampled from a woman under 30 in good health. The chain links TRBV28 to TRBJ2-1, with D possibly being TRBD1 (6 bases). CDR3 protein: CASSTGQYPGEQFF. The CDR3 coding sequence is TGTGCCAGCAGTACAGGACAGTACCCTGGTGAGCAGTTCTTC. Full variable domain (missing parts from reference TRBV28 and TRBJ2-1): DVKVTQSSRYLVKRTGEKVFLECVQDMDHENMFWYRQDPGLGLRLIYFSYDVKMKEKGDIPEGYSVSREKKERFSLILESASTNQTSMYLCASSTGQYPGEQFFGPGTRLTVL.